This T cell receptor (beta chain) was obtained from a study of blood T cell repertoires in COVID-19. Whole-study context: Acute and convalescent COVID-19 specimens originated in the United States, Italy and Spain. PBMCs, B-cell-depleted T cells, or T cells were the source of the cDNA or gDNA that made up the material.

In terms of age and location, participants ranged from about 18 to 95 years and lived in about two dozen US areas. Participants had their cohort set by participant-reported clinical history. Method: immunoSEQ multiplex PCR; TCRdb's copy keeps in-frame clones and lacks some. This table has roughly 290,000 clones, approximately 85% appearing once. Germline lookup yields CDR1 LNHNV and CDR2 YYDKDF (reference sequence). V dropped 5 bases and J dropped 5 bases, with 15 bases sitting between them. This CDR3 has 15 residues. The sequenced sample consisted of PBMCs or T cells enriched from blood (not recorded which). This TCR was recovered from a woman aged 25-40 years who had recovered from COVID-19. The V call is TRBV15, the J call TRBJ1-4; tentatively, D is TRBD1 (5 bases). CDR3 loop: CATSPPRGLNEKLFF. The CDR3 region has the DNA TGTGCCACCAGCCCTCCACGGGGGTTAAATGAAAAACTGTTTTTT. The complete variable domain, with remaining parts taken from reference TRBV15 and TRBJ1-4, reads DAMVIQNPRYQVTQFGKPVTLSCSQTLNHNVMYWYQQKSSQAPKLLFHYYDKDFNNEADTPDNFQSRRPNTSFCFLDIRSPGLGDTAMYLCATSPPRGLNEKLFFGSGTQLSVL.